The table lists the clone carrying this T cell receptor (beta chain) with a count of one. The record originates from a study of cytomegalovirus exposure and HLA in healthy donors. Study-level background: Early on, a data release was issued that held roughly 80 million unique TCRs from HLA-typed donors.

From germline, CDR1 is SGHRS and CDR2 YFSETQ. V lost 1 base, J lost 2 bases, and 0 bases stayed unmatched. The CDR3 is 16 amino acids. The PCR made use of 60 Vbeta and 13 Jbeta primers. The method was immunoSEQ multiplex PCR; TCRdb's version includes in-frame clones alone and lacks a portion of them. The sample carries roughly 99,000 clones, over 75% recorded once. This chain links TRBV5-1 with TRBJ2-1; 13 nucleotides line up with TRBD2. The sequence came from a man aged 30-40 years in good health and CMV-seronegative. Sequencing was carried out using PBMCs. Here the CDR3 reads CASSLTSGGAYNEQFF. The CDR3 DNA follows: TGCGCCAGCAGCTTGACTAGCGGGGGGGCCTACAATGAGCAGTTCTTC.